These 25 T cell receptor beta chains were sequenced from one sample in a study of Ad26.COV2.S vaccination and SARS-CoV-2 variants. TCRdb keeps only in-frame clones here, not all; method: immunoSEQ multiplex PCR. The sample has a few hundred thousand clones; 90% are singletons. As to treatment: around 19 received Ad26.COV2.S at low or high dose, single or two shots; roughly five received placebo; per-sample allocation not given. Specimens were obtained on day 63 following the first vaccine or placebo injection. The specimen comprised peripheral blood, sampled in a trial of Ad26.COV2.S vaccine versus placebo. These receptors came from a person between 18 and 59 years old who received the Ad26.COV2.S COVID-19 vaccine or a placebo.

The rearrangement links TRBV13 to TRBJ1-4, with D possibly being TRBD1 (5 bases). This CDR3 spans 15 amino acids. The germline V gene encodes CDR1 PRHDT and CDR2 FYEKMQ (reference sequence). V lost 5 bases and J 8 bases, leaving 18 bases between the germline ends. DNA for the CDR3: TGTGCCAGCAGCCTCCGTGGCCCCGAGGGGGAAAAACTGTTTTTT. It specifies CASSLRGPEGEKLFF. The complete variable domain, with remaining parts taken from reference TRBV13 and TRBJ1-4, reads AAGVIQSPRHLIKEKRETATLKCYPIPRHDTVYWYQQGPGQDPQFLISFYEKMQSDKGSIPDRFSAQQFSDYHSELNMSSLELGDSALYFCASSLRGPEGEKLFFGSGTQLSVL.

This chain links TRBV19 with TRBJ2-1, with D possibly being TRBD2 (7 bases). Germline CDR1 is LNHDA and CDR2 is SQIVND (reference sequence). Trimming stripped 10 bases from V and 1 base from J, with 20 bases between. The CDR3 is made up of 16 amino acids. CDR3 nucleotides: TGTGCCACTAGGAAAACAAGGGGGGGTTCCTACAATGAGCAGTTCTTC. Translated, it gives CATRKTRGGSYNEQFF.

The chain joins TRBV6-5 to TRBJ2-1; 7 positions agree with TRBD2. V gave up 6 bases and J gave up 4 bases; unmatched junction bases: 3. Germline CDR1 and CDR2: MNHEY and SVGAGI. The CDR3 is 13 residues long. This CDR3 reads CASRERGYNEQFF. CDR3 DNA sequence: TGTGCCAGCAGGGAGCGGGGTTACAATGAGCAGTTCTTC.

This chain joins TRBV10-3 and TRBJ2-7, with a tentative D call TRBD1 (6 bases). The CDR3 runs 14 residues. Germline CDR1 and CDR2: ENHRY and SYGVKD. V was trimmed by 3 bases and J by 6 bases, leaving 15 bases between them. CDR3 nucleotide sequence: TGTGCCATCAGTGACCGCACAGGGAAGCGCGAGCAGTACTTC. Encoded protein: CAISDRTGKREQYF.

The V call is TRBV30, the J call TRBJ1-2; possible D gene TRBD1, 5 bases. V shed 2 bases and J shed 4 bases, with 8 bases lying between them. The CDR3 sequence is 12 residues long. Germline V gene lookup returns CDR1 GTSNPN and CDR2 SVGIG (reference sequence). DNA for the CDR3: TGTGCCTGGAGTTTAACAGGCTATGGCTACACCTTC. Translated, it gives CAWSLTGYGYTF.

V gene TRBV27 combines with J gene TRBJ1-5; 7 nucleotides line up with TRBD1. CDR3 size: 13 residues. With V trimmed by 6 bases and J by 5 bases, 4 bases remained unmatched. The germline CDR1 and CDR2 sequences are MNHEY and SMNVEV (reference sequence). Written as DNA, the CDR3 is TGTGCCAGCAGGGGACAGAATTATCAGCCCCAGCATTTT. Protein product: CASRGQNYQPQHF.

This chain links TRBV7-9 with TRBJ2-2; a weak D match, TRBD1 (6 bases). V lost 4 bases, J lost 5 bases, and 11 bases lay in between. The germline V gene encodes CDR1 SEHNR and CDR2 FQNEAQ (reference sequence). The CDR3 consists of 14 residues. CDR3 loop: CASSYLRGTGELFF. The CDR3 coding sequence is TGTGCCAGCAGCTACTTAAGGGGGACCGGGGAGCTGTTTTTT.

This clone occurred a few times. The chain couples TRBV18 to TRBJ1-3; D unresolved. This CDR3 spans 15 amino acids. Per germline, CDR1 KGHSH and CDR2 LQKENI. Trimming stripped 6 bases from V and 0 bases from J, with 12 bases between. The CDR3 nucleotides read TGTGCCAGCTCCACCTCTGAGGGCTCTGGAAACACCATATATTTT. It specifies CASSTSEGSGNTIYF. The whole variable domain, remainder taken from reference TRBV18 and TRBJ1-3, is NAGVMQNPRHLVRRRGQEARLRCSPMKGHSHVYWYRQLPEEGLKFMVYLQKENIIDESGMPKERFSAEFPKEGPSILRIQQVVRGDSAAYFCASSTSEGSGNTIYFGEGSWLTVV.

The rearrangement joins TRBV6-2 or TRBV6-3 to TRBJ2-7; TRBD2 agrees at 7 bases. This CDR3 has 14 residues. J was trimmed by 4 bases and V by 6 bases; bases with no gene match: 9. Germline CDR1 is MNHEY and CDR2 is SVGEGT. CDR3 nucleotides: TGTGCCAGCAGCCGGCCGGGACTAAGGTACGAGCAGTACGTC. Residues: CASSRPGLRYEQYV.

The chain combines TRBV5-1 with TRBJ2-5; 12 bases align to TRBD2. CDR3 length: 16 amino acids. Looked up from germline, CDR1 is SGHRS and CDR2 is YFSETQ. J was trimmed by 2 bases and V by 1 base; bases with no gene match: 3. The CDR3 DNA reads TGCGCCAGCAGCTTGAATCTAGCGGGGGGGCAAGAGACCCAGTACTTC. It encodes CASSLNLAGGQETQYF.

The CDR3 coding sequence is TGTGCCAGCAGTTACGAACAACCGAACACTGAAGCTTTCTTT. Translating it yields CASSYEQPNTEAFF. J is TRBJ1-1 and V is TRBV6-5, with D unresolved. The V and J ends lost 2 bases and 1 base respectively, with 8 bases between them. Germline assignment: CDR1 MNHEY and CDR2 SVGAGI. This CDR3 is built from 14 residues.

This sequence joins TRBV11-2 and TRBJ1-1; D uncertain. CDR1 is SGHAT, CDR2 FQNNGV, per germline. V gave up 2 bases and J gave up 4 bases, with 5 bases separating them. This CDR3 spans 12 amino acids. The CDR3 DNA sequence: TGTGCCAGCAGCTTAAGAGTCACTGAAGCTTTCTTT. Protein product: CASSLRVTEAFF.

The rearrangement links TRBV21-1 to TRBJ2-5. TRBV21-1 is marked as a pseudogene. This CDR3 has 16 amino acids. The CDR3, as DNA: TGTGCCAGCAGCAAAAAAAGACGAACGGAACAAGAGACCCAGTACTTC. Its translation: CASSKKRRTEQETQYF.

V is TRBV6-1 and J is TRBJ1-5, with D uncertain. The CDR3 totals 16 residues. Trimming took 3 bases from V and 4 from J, leaving 16 bases between them. Germline V lookup: CDR1 MNHNS, CDR2 SASEGT. The CDR3 spells CASSDSARLWNQPQHF. The CDR3 coding sequence is TGTGCCAGCAGTGATTCGGCGAGGTTATGGAATCAGCCCCAGCATTTT.

The J gene is TRBJ1-4, the V gene TRBV7-2; perhaps TRBD1 as D (6 bases). The CDR3 runs 14 residues. V lost 2 bases and J 6 bases, leaving 10 bases between the germline ends. Germline lookup yields CDR1 SGHTA and CDR2 FQGNSA. The CDR3 bases are TGTGCCAGCAGCTTATCGCCAGGGGATGAAAAACTGTTTTTT. This sequence encodes CASSLSPGDEKLFF.

V and J are TRBV11-2 and TRBJ2-5; 11 nucleotides align to TRBD2. This CDR3 contains 19 residues. J gave up 7 bases and V 5 bases, and 21 bases lay outside the gene matches. Germline CDR1 reads SGHAT; CDR2 reads FQNNGV. Written as DNA, the CDR3 is TGTGCCAGCAGCCACGCGCGGGGAGGGGCTAGCGGGGGGCGAGGGACCCAGTACTTC. This codes for CASSHARGGASGGRGTQYF.

The chain recombines TRBV10-3 with TRBJ2-5, with D perhaps matching TRBD2 (6 bases). This CDR3 has 16 amino acids. Germline V CDR1 and CDR2: ENHRY, SYGVKD. Trimming removed 0 bases at V and 1 base at J, with 12 bases between. The CDR3 here is CAISESGRGPQETQYF. In DNA form, the CDR3 reads TGTGCCATCAGTGAGTCGGGGCGGGGCCCCCAAGAGACCCAGTACTTC.

This clone was counted once. The chain links TRBV10-2 to TRBJ2-3, with a possible D match to TRBD2 (6 bases). Germline CDR1 and CDR2: WSHSY and SAAADI. Trimming shortened V by 8 bases and J by 6 bases, and 18 bases separated the two germline ends. The CDR3 is made up of 14 amino acids. The CDR3 bases are TGCGCCAGCCTGGAGGGCAGAGGCGGGGATACGCAGTATTTT. This sequence encodes CASLEGRGGDTQYF.

The chain combines TRBV6-2 or TRBV6-3 with TRBJ1-2; TRBD1 matches 7 bases. V dropped 0 bases and J dropped 8; count of bases not matched to a gene: 12. The V gene's germline CDR1 is MNHEY and CDR2 SVGEGT. The length of the CDR3 is 16 residues. The CDR3: CASSYSNLKGAEGYTF. Here the CDR3 DNA reads TGTGCCAGCAGTTACTCGAATTTGAAGGGGGCGGAGGGCTACACCTTC.

The CDR3 DNA reads as TGTGCCAGCAGCCCGATACCCAGGGGGAACACTGAAGCTTTCTTT. It specifies CASSPIPRGNTEAFF. The V gene is TRBV7-2, the J gene TRBJ1-1; the D gene is possibly TRBD1 (6 bases). The germline V gene has CDR1 SGHTA and CDR2 FQGNSA. Trimming cost V 5 bases and J 1 base, with 14 bases left between them. The CDR3 extends over 15 amino acids.

In this sample, this clone turned up once. The CDR3 nucleotides are TGTGCCAGCAGCTTGCCACAGGGACGAACTGAAGCTTTCTTT. Amino acids: CASSLPQGRTEAFF. The chain recombines TRBV5-6 with TRBJ1-1, with a weak D call TRBD1 (6 bases). V shed 1 base and J shed 5 bases, with 12 bases lying between them. Germline values: CDR1 SGHDT, CDR2 YYEEEE. The CDR3 totals 14 residues.

CDR3: CASSLAGRRPQHF. For the CDR3, the DNA is TGTGCCAGCAGTTTGGCAGGCCGGAGGCCCCAGCATTTT. The chain couples TRBV12-3 or TRBV12-4 to TRBJ1-5; no firm D call. V lost 3 bases and J 9 bases, leaving 12 bases between the germline ends. There are 13 residues in the CDR3.

The CDR3: CASSLGDGRFADTQYF. CDR3 DNA sequence: TGCGCCAGCAGCTTAGGGGACGGGAGGTTCGCAGATACGCAGTATTTT. This chain uses TRBV5-1 with TRBJ2-3, with 7 bases that match TRBD2. The CDR3 totals 16 residues. CDR1 is SGHRS and CDR2 is YFSETQ in the germline V gene. V was pared by 2 bases and J by 4 bases, with 10 bases of the junction left unmatched.

This clone was picked up a small number of times. The gene calls are TRBV7-9 and TRBJ1-2; TRBD1 matches 7 bases. The junction had 4 bases not matched to a gene; V was cut back by 4 bases and J by 2 bases. This CDR3 is 14 amino acids long. Germline-derived CDR1 and CDR2 are SEHNR and FQNEAQ (reference sequence). CDR3 coding DNA: TGTGCCAGCAGCTGGGACAGATCAAACTATGGCTACACCTTC. Translating it yields CASSWDRSNYGYTF.

The gene calls are TRBV19 and TRBJ1-1, with TRBD1 matching 10 bases. Germline V gives CDR1 LNHDA, CDR2 SQIVND (reference sequence). V was clipped by 8 bases and J by 0 bases; unmatched bases: 6. The length of the CDR3 is 15 residues. Written as DNA, the CDR3 is TGTGCCAGTGCTGGGACAGGGGTTATGAACACTGAAGCTTTCTTT. It encodes CASAGTGVMNTEAFF.